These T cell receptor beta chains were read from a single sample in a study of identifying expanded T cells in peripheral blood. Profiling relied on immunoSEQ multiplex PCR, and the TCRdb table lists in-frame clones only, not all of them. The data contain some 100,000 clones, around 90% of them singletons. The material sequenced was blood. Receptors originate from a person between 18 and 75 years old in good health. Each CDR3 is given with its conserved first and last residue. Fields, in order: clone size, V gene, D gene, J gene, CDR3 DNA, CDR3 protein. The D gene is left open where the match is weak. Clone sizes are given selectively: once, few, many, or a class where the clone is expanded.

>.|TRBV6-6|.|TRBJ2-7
TGTGCCAGCAGTTACGCTGGGAGGGAGCAGTACTTC
CASSYAGREQYF
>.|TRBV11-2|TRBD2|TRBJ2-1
TGTGCCAGCAGCCGTGACCTCGGACTAGCGGGGGACAATGAGCAGTTCTTC
CASSRDLGLAGDNEQFF
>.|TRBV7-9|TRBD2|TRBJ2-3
TGTGCCAGCAGCTTCATTGTAGCGGGAGACTCAGATACGCAGTATTTT
CASSFIVAGDSDTQYF
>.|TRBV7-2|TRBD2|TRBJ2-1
TGTGCCAGCAGCGCCTGGATCGGGACTAGCGGGGGCCGAGACAATGAGCAGTTCTTC
CASSAWIGTSGGRDNEQFF
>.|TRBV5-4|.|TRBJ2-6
TGTGCCAGCAGCCCAAACCTGGGACGGACATCTGGGGCCAACGTCCTGACTTTC
CASSPNLGRTSGANVLTF
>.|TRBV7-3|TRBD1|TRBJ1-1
TGTGCCAGCAGCTTAACAGGGGGCGGGACTGAAGCTTTCTTT
CASSLTGGGTEAFF
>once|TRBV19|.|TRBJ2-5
TGTGCCAGTAGTATCACCACTCTCAGACAAGAGACCCAGTACTTC
CASSITTLRQETQYF
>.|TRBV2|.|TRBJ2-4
TGTGCCAGCATTCGAGACCTAGCCAAAAACATTCAGTACTTC
CASIRDLAKNIQYF
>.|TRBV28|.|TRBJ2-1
TGTGCCAGCAGTTTATCGGGCCCCAATGAGCAGTTCTTC
CASSLSGPNEQFF
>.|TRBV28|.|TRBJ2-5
TGTGCCAGCAGTTTAATTCTAGGGAAAGAGACCCAGTACTTC
CASSLILGKETQYF
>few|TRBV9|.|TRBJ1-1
TGTGCCAGCAGCGCTGACAGGTTCGCTGACAACACTGAAGCTTTCTTT
CASSADRFADNTEAFF
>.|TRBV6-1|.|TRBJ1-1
TGTGCCAGCGTCCAAGGGTGGAACACTGAAGCTTTCTTT
CASVQGWNTEAFF
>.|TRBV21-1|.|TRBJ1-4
TGTGCCAGCAGCAAAGAATTAGGGGGGTCTGCCAGTGAAAAACTGTTTTTT
CASSKELGGSASEKLFF
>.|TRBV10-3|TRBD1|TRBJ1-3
TGTGCCATCAGTGAACAGGGGAACTCTGGAAACACCATATATTTT
CAISEQGNSGNTIYF
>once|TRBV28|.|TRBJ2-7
TGTGCCAGCAGTTCCTACCTAAATTACTACGAGCAGTACTTC
CASSSYLNYYEQYF
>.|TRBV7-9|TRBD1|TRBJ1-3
TGTGCCAGCAGGGGAGGGGGCCCCTCTGGAAACACCATATATTTT
CASRGGGPSGNTIYF
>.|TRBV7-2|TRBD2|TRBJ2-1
TGTGCCAGCAGCTTAGGCCTAGCGGGGGAGAGGGAGCAGTTCTTC
CASSLGLAGEREQFF
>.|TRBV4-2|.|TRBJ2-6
TGTGCCAGCAGCCCAGGGTCGGGGGCCAACGTCCTGACTTTC
CASSPGSGANVLTF
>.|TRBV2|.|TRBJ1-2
TGTGCCAGCAGGGTGGACGGCAACTATGGCTACACCTTC
CASRVDGNYGYTF
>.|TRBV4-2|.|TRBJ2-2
TGTGCCAGCAGCCAAGAATCCAGCCCCTTCGCGAACACCGGGGAGCTGTTTTTT
CASSQESSPFANTGELFF
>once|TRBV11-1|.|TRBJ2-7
TGTGCCAGCAGCTTCCGGCCTAATACGGGCTACGAGCAGTACTTC
CASSFRPNTGYEQYF
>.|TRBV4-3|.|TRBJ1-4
TGCGCCAGCAGCCACCGGCGGGGGAGAGATGAAAAACTGTTTTTT
CASSHRRGRDEKLFF
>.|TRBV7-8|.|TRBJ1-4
TGTGCCAGCAGCCAATTATTTGGACAAGAACTGTTTTTT
CASSQLFGQELFF
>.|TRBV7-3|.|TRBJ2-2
TGTGCCAGCAGCTTGGATCCTTTGGGCACCGGGGAGCTGTTTTTT
CASSLDPLGTGELFF
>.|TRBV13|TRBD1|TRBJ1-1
TGTGCCAGCAGCCGGACAGGGGGGACTGAAGCTTTCTTT
CASSRTGGTEAFF
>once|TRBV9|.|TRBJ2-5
TGTGCCAGCAGCGTAGCCAAGGGCAGGGTTGAAGAGACCCAGTACTTC
CASSVAKGRVEETQYF
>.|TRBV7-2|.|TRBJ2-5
TGTGCCAGCAGCTTAGTTTTTGCGGAGACCCAGTACTTC
CASSLVFAETQYF
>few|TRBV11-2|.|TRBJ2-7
TGTGCCAGCAGCTTAGTCGCCCGGGGCCACGAGCAGTACTTC
CASSLVARGHEQYF
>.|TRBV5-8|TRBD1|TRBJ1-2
TGTGCCAGCAGCTCCCGGGACAGGGCACTTTACGCTGGCTACACCTTC
CASSSRDRALYAGYTF
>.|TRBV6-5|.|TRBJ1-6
TGTGCCAGCAGTTACTTCGGTAGCCATAATTCACCCCTCCACTTT
CASSYFGSHNSPLHF
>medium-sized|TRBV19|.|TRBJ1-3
TGTGCCGCCCGGGACATAAGCTCTGGAAACACCATATATTTT
CAARDISSGNTIYF
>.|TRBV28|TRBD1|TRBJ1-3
TGTGCCAGCAGTAGCCCGGGACAGGTTTATGGAAACACCATATATTTT
CASSSPGQVYGNTIYF
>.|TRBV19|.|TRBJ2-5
TGTGCCAGTAACGAAAGGGGGGAGACCCAGTACTTC
CASNERGETQYF
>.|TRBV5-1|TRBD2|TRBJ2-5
TGCGCCAGCAGCTTAAGGATCGGGAGGGGGGCCCTCACGGAGACCCAGTACTTC
CASSLRIGRGALTETQYF
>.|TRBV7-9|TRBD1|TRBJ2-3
TGTGCCAGCAGCTTAGGGACAGGGGGCGAAGGTACGCAGTATTTT
CASSLGTGGEGTQYF
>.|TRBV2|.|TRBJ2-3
TGTGCCAGCAATGGGGTTTTTTCGGGTGCGGATACGCAGTATTTT
CASNGVFSGADTQYF
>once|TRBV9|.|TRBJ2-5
TGTGCCAGCAGCGTAGCTACGGGTGGAGAGACCCAGTACTTC
CASSVATGGETQYF
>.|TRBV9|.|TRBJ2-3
TGTGCCAGCAGCGTTCGAGGCGTGCCCACAGATACGCAGTATTTT
CASSVRGVPTDTQYF
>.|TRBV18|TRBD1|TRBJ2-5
TGTGCCAGCTCAGAAGGACAGGGCAGGGAGACCCAGTACTTC
CASSEGQGRETQYF
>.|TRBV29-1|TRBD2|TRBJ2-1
TGCAGCTCAACTAGCGGGAGTACCGATGAGCAGTTCTTC
CSSTSGSTDEQFF
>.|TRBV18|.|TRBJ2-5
TGTGCCAGCTCACCCTTCGGCGGCAGCCAAGAGACCCAGTACTTC
CASSPFGGSQETQYF
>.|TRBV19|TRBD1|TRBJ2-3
TGTGCCAGTAGTGTGGGACAGCGCACAGATACGCAGTATTTT
CASSVGQRTDTQYF
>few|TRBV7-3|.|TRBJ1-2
TGTGCCAGCAGCTTTAGGGATCGCTACACCTTC
CASSFRDRYTF
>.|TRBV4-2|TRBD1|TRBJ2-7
TGTGCCAGCAGCCAGTTCAGGGGGCGCGAGCAGTACTTC
CASSQFRGREQYF
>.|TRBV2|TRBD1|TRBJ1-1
TGTGCCAGCACCGACCGGGACAGGGGTGGCACTGAAGCTTTCTTT
CASTDRDRGGTEAFF
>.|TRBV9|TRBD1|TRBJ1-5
TGTGCCAGCAGCGATGGGACAGAAGGTCAGCCCCAGCATTTT
CASSDGTEGQPQHF